This T cell receptor beta chain was retrieved from a study of response to subunit inactivated influenza vaccine. TCRdb called the RT-PCR reads again in MiXCR, with one record for every CDR3 protein. The sample lists under 850,000 distinct CDR3 sequences; around a sixth were seen once. Losses at the gene ends were 8 bases for V and 1 base for J; bases not matched to a gene: 7. The germline CDR1 and CDR2 sequences are ENHRY and SYGVKD. CDR3 length: 14 amino acids. This clonotype was seen more than once but under ten times. The TCR originated in a man between 50 and 59 years old who received an inactivated influenza vaccine. The chain couples TRBV10-3 to TRBJ2-7; 8 bases align to TRBD1. Source: PBMCs from blood, taken more than 4 days after vaccination. CDR3 nucleotides: TGTGCCATCCTACAGGGGGTCGGGTCCTACGAGCAGTACTTC. Its translation is CAILQGVGSYEQYF.